This TCR beta chain was sequenced for a study of control samples from healthy donors and cancer patients. TCRdb keeps only in-frame clones here, not all; method: immunoSEQ multiplex PCR. In the table there are approximately 76,000 clones, 75% to 85% of which are singletons. The receptor's source is a man between 60 and 70 years old with head and neck cancer. Source material: PBMCs.

CDR3 DNA sequence: TGCAGCGTAGCCGTTGGGGTAGCGATGGGGTTGGCTGAGCAGTTCTTC. It encodes CSVAVGVAMGLAEQFF. This sequence joins TRBV29-1 and TRBJ2-1; D possibly corresponds to TRBD2 (5 bases). The CDR3 runs to 16 residues. V lost 6 bases, J lost 9 bases, and 27 bases lay in between. CDR1 and CDR2 (germline): SQVTM, ANQGSEA.